The 15 T cell receptor beta chains reported below all come from one sample, sequenced in a study of cytomegalovirus exposure and HLA in healthy donors. Researchers ran the PCR with 60 Vbeta and 13 Jbeta primers. Profiling relied on immunoSEQ multiplex PCR, and the TCRdb table lists in-frame clones only, not all of them. The profile covers 140,000 or so clones, with around 82% appearing a single time and about 3.2% taken by the ten largest. The sequenced sample consisted of PBMCs. These receptors all stem from a female donor in good health and CMV-seronegative.

V usage is TRBV28 and J usage is TRBJ2-5, with 7 bases matching TRBD2. V shed 5 bases, J shed 5 bases, and the junction held 8 bases outside the gene matches. Germline CDR1 and CDR2: MDHEN and SYDVKM. This CDR3 contains 14 residues. The CDR3, as DNA: TGTGCCAGCAGTGAAGCATCCGGGAGGGAGACCCAGTACTTC. Translation: CASSEASGRETQYF.

V is TRBV6-6 and J is TRBJ1-6; D not certain. CDR3 size: 13 residues. Trimming took off 4 bases at V and 8 bases at J, with 9 bases between the two ends. Per germline, CDR1 MNHNY and CDR2 SVGAGI (reference sequence). CDR3: CASSSSRYSPLHF. The DNA of the CDR3 is TGTGCCAGCAGTTCTTCTCGGTATTCACCCCTCCACTTT.

This rearrangement joins TRBV28 to TRBJ2-3; 7 bases match TRBD2. V lost 8 bases, J lost 5 bases, and 4 bases stayed unmatched. The CDR3 runs to 12 residues. The germline V gene encodes CDR1 MDHEN and CDR2 SYDVKM. The CDR3 bases are TGTGCCAGCGGGGGGGGGTTAGATACGCAGTATTTT. This translates into CASGGGLDTQYF.

J is TRBJ2-2 and V is TRBV27, with 9 bases that match TRBD2. Germline V lookup: CDR1 MNHEY, CDR2 SMNVEV (reference sequence). The trim removed 3 bases at V and 6 bases at J, leaving 8 bases unmatched. The CDR3 length is 16 residues. The CDR3 DNA sequence: TGTGCCAGCAGTTTGGCTACCGGGACTAGCTCCGGGGAGCTGTTTTTT. Translation: CASSLATGTSSGELFF.

CDR3 sequence: CASRGEGRGTEAFF. CDR3 bases: TGCGCCAGCAGGGGGGAGGGTCGGGGTACTGAAGCTTTCTTT. The V call is TRBV5-1, the J call TRBJ1-1, with D maybe TRBD1 (5 bases). V gave up 5 bases and J gave up 5 bases, with 16 bases separating them. The CDR3 loop spans 14 amino acids. Germline CDR1 SGHRS, CDR2 YFSETQ.

This clone was observed a single time. The CDR3 DNA reads as TGTGCCTGGAGCGATGACAGGGTTTCGAAGGGAAGGGAGCAGTACTTC. It yields the protein CAWSDDRVSKGREQYF. The chain combines TRBV30 with TRBJ2-7; 7 nucleotides align to TRBD1. V shed 3 bases, J shed 7 bases, and the junction held 18 bases outside the gene matches. In germline, CDR1 is GTSNPN, CDR2 SVGIG (reference sequence). The CDR3 extends over 16 amino acids.

This sequence joins TRBV5-4 and TRBJ2-1; TRBD2 agrees at 9 bases. There are 17 residues in the CDR3. Per the germline V gene, CDR1 is SGHNT and CDR2 is YYREEE (reference sequence). After removal of 4 bases from V and 7 bases from J, the junction contained 15 bases not matched to a gene. The CDR3 coding sequence is TGTGCCAGCAGCCTGGGCCCGTTTGGGCGGGAGGGGAATGAGCAGTTCTTC. This sequence encodes CASSLGPFGREGNEQFF.

The chain uses TRBV29-1 and TRBJ2-7; 10 nucleotides align to TRBD1. V dropped 4 bases and J dropped 2; count of bases not matched to a gene: 8. CDR3 size: 15 residues. Germline V gene lookup returns CDR1 SQVTM and CDR2 ANQGSEA. The CDR3 reads CSVGGGTGDPYEQYF. The CDR3 DNA is TGCAGCGTTGGGGGGGGGACAGGGGACCCCTACGAGCAGTACTTC.

The table lists this clone with a few counts. The chain employs TRBV21-1 and TRBJ1-1; the table's D gene call, TRBD1, was not cross checked with the DNA. TRBV21-1 is termed a pseudogene. This CDR3 is 15 amino acids long. The CDR3 DNA is TGTGCCAGCAGCTTTCTGGGGGCATGGAACACTGAAGCTTTCTTT. Its protein product is CASSFLGAWNTEAFF.

J is TRBJ1-4 and V is TRBV28; 9 bases line up with TRBD1. Germline assignment: CDR1 MDHEN and CDR2 SYDVKM. The V and J ends lost 7 bases and 5 bases, in that order; junction bases with no gene match: 5. The CDR3 loop spans 14 amino acids. This CDR3 reads CASTLTGGNEKLFF. As DNA, the CDR3 is TGTGCCAGCACGTTGACAGGGGGGAATGAAAAACTGTTTTTT.

This sequence joins TRBV27 and TRBJ2-7; 9 bases are a match to TRBD2. The CDR3 length is 15 residues. V lost 3 bases and J lost 6; bases outside the gene matches: 9. The germline gives CDR1 MNHEY, CDR2 SMNVEV (reference sequence). The CDR3: CASSFLTSGPSEQYF. DNA of the CDR3: TGTGCCAGCAGTTTCCTGACTAGCGGACCGTCCGAGCAGTACTTC.

The V call is TRBV7-2, the J call TRBJ2-2; TRBD2 matches at 13 bases. Per the germline V gene, CDR1 is SGHTA and CDR2 is FQGNSA. This CDR3 has 15 amino acids. V shed 6 bases, J shed 5 bases, and the junction held 3 bases outside the gene matches. CDR3 DNA sequence: TGTGCCAGCAGACAGACTAGCGGGGGGACCGGGGAGCTGTTTTTT. Protein: CASRQTSGGTGELFF. The variable domain in full, completed from reference TRBV7-2 and TRBJ2-2, reads GAGVSQSPSNKVTEKGKDVELRCDPISGHTALYWYRQSLGQGLEFLIYFQGNSAPDKSGLPSDRFSAERTGGSVSTLTIQRTQQEDSAVYLCASRQTSGGTGELFFGEGSRLTVL.

The chain couples TRBV6-5 to TRBJ1-6; tentative D call: TRBD1 (5 bases). Trimming pared 5 bases from V and 6 bases from J, leaving 11 bases between. Germline assignment: CDR1 MNHEY and CDR2 SVGAGI. The length of the CDR3 is 14 residues. Here the CDR3 reads CASSSAGLNSPLHF. The CDR3 bases are TGTGCCAGCAGTAGCGCGGGGCTTAATTCACCCCTCCACTTT.

This clone was seen only once. DNA of the CDR3: TGTGCCAGCAGCTTAGGGACAGGGCCCGGCGCTGAAGCTTTCTTT. Translation: CASSLGTGPGAEAFF. The chain employs TRBV7-9 and TRBJ1-1, with TRBD1 identical over 8 bases. This CDR3 spans 15 amino acids. V gave up 1 base and J gave up 6 bases; unmatched junction bases: 7. The germline CDR1 and CDR2 sequences are SEHNR and FQNEAQ (reference sequence).

The chain carries TRBV27 and TRBJ2-7; 8 bases align to TRBD1. J lost 3 bases, V lost 6 bases, and 10 bases had no gene match. Germline V gives CDR1 MNHEY, CDR2 SMNVEV (reference sequence). CDR3 length: 15 amino acids. The CDR3, as DNA: TGTGCCAGCAGGGCCATGACAGGGGAGAACTACGAGCAGTACTTC. It is translated as CASRAMTGENYEQYF.